These T cell receptor beta chains were read from a single sample in a study of T cells in Graves' hyperthyroidism and ophthalmopathy. One entry per CDR3 protein, called by TCRdb with MiXCR from the multiplex PCR reads. The sample comprises hundreds of thousands of distinct CDR3 sequences, less than 25% of which are singletons, and roughly a third rests with the top ten. The sample was blood. The receptors come from a man aged 25-40 years with Graves' ophthalmopathy. CDR3s include the opening cysteine and the closing phenylalanine or tryptophan. A D gene is named only where the DNA matches it firmly. The listing skips clone size in some rows; elsewhere it reads once, few, many or a size class.

V	D	size	length	J	DNA	CDR3
TRBV10-3	TRBD2	.	15	TRBJ2-3	TGTGCCATCAGTGAAGTAGCGGGGAGCACAGATACGCAGTATTTT	CAISEVAGSTDTQYF
TRBV24-1	.	few	15	TRBJ2-1	TGTGCCACCAGTGATTCGGCTCGCACGAACAATGAGCAGTTCTTC	CATSDSARTNNEQFF
TRBV30	.	many	11	TRBJ1-5	TGTGCCTGGGGGGGCCTCCAGCCCCAGCATTTT	CAWGGLQPQHF
TRBV12-3/TRBV12-4	.	.	15	TRBJ2-3	TGTGCCAGCACCGAAATAGGGGGTGGCACAGATACGCAGTATTTT	CASTEIGGGTDTQYF
TRBV5-4	.	.	12	TRBJ2-3	TGTGCCAGCAGACAGACAGGAGGTACGCAGTATTTT	CASRQTGGTQYF
TRBV11-2	.	.	18	TRBJ2-2	TGTGCCAGCAGTCCCATTGCGATCCTGTTCCAGGGCACCGGGGAGCTGTTTTTT	CASSPIAILFQGTGELFF
TRBV6-1	.	.	15	TRBJ1-1	TGTGCCAGCAGACCACCTCGGGGGGGGAACACTGAAGCTTTCTTT	CASRPPRGGNTEAFF
TRBV12-3/TRBV12-4	.	many	15	TRBJ2-1	TGTGCCAGCAGCTCCGACCCATATCCACCCAATGAGCAGTTCTTC	CASSSDPYPPNEQFF
TRBV5-1	TRBD2	.	15	TRBJ2-1	TGCGCCAGCAGCTTGGGAGGGAGGGAGGTCAATGAGCAGTTCTTC	CASSLGGREVNEQFF
TRBV27	TRBD2	.	17	TRBJ2-2	TGTGCCAGCAGCCGGACTAGCGGGAGGCTGGGGACCGGGGAGCTGTTTTTT	CASSRTSGRLGTGELFF
TRBV10-1	.	few	13	TRBJ2-3	TGCGCCAGCAGTGTACTCGACACAGATACGCAGTATTTT	CASSVLDTDTQYF
TRBV30	.	few	13	TRBJ1-1	TGTGCCTGGTGGAGGACGGTGAACACTGAAGCTTTCTTT	CAWWRTVNTEAFF
TRBV5-5	.	many	14	TRBJ1-5	TGTGCCAGCAGCTTTGGGAAAACAAATCAGCCCCAGCATTTT	CASSFGKTNQPQHF
TRBV30	.	many	11	TRBJ2-7	TGTGCCTGGAGTTTGAATTACGAGCAGTACTTC	CAWSLNYEQYF
TRBV6-5	TRBD1	few	14	TRBJ1-1	TGTGCCAGCAGTTACCGGACAGGGAACACTGAAGCTTTCTTT	CASSYRTGNTEAFF
TRBV12-3/TRBV12-4	.	.	13	TRBJ2-5	TGTGCCAGCAGCGCGGGGCTTTCAGAGACCCAGTACTTC	CASSAGLSETQYF
TRBV12-3/TRBV12-4	.	few	17	TRBJ2-5	TGTGCCAGCAGTGCCCCCTATGGGACTTCGGGCGGAGAGACCCAGTACTTC	CASSAPYGTSGGETQYF
TRBV20-1	.	.	14	TRBJ2-7	TGCAGCGCCGAGGGGGGCAGGACTGCCTACGAGCAGTACTTC	CSAEGGRTAYEQYF
TRBV20-1	TRBD1	few	13	TRBJ1-2	TGCAGTGCCCTAATTTTGGACAGGCCGGGCTACACCTTC	CSALILDRPGYTF
TRBV12-3/TRBV12-4	TRBD2	.	17	TRBJ2-5	TGTGCCAGCAGCATACGGAGACTAGCGGGACACCAAGAGACCCAGTACTTC	CASSIRRLAGHQETQYF
TRBV6-2/TRBV6-3	TRBD2	few	18	TRBJ2-3	TGTGCCAGCAGTTACAGGCCTAGCGGGGGCTCCAGCACAGATACGCAGTATTTT	CASSYRPSGGSSTDTQYF
TRBV11-2	TRBD1	many	15	TRBJ2-7	TGTGCCAGCAGCTTAGCGACAGGGGGCTCCTACGAGCAGTACTTC	CASSLATGGSYEQYF
TRBV7-2	TRBD2	.	12	TRBJ2-1	TGTGCCAGCAGCTCCCGGGGGGACGAGCAGTTCTTC	CASSSRGDEQFF
TRBV12-3/TRBV12-4	.	.	14	TRBJ2-7	TGTGCCAGCAGTCGATATGGCGGTCAGGGCGAGCAGTGCTTC	CASSRYGGQGEQCF
TRBV3-1	TRBD2	few	16	TRBJ2-3	TGTGCCAGCAGCCGTGGACTAGCGGGAGTCACAGATACGCAGTATTTT	CASSRGLAGVTDTQYF
TRBV6-6	.	few	14	TRBJ2-7	TGTGCCAGCAGTTACCGACCCGTTGGCGGCGAGCAGTACTTC	CASSYRPVGGEQYF
TRBV20-1	TRBD1	.	13	TRBJ2-1	TGCAGTGCCGACAGGGGTTTTAAGAATGAGCAGTTCTTC	CSADRGFKNEQFF
TRBV7-8	.	many	15	TRBJ2-7	TGTGCCAGCAGCTTAGGACCAGCGATCTCCTACGAGCAGTACTTC	CASSLGPAISYEQYF
TRBV6-2/TRBV6-3	TRBD1	.	17	TRBJ2-2	TGTGCCAGCATATCCTTGAGGGACAGACTTAACACCGGGGAGCTGTTTTTT	CASISLRDRLNTGELFF
TRBV9	.	few	14	TRBJ2-7	TGTGCCAGCAGCGTAGAAAGCTCAAAAGGCGAGCAGTACTTC	CASSVESSKGEQYF
TRBV4-1	TRBD1	.	15	TRBJ2-5	TGCGCCAGCAGCCAAGTTGACAGGGGCTATGGGACCCAGTACTTC	CASSQVDRGYGTQYF
TRBV3-1	TRBD2	.	16	TRBJ2-1	TGTGCCAGCAGCGGACCGGGACTAGCAAAAAGGAATGAGCAGTTCTTC	CASSGPGLAKRNEQFF
TRBV4-1	.	.	14	TRBJ2-1	TGCGCCAGCAGCCAAGGTGTGGCCTACAATGAGCAGTTCTTC	CASSQGVAYNEQFF
TRBV3-1	TRBD2	.	17	TRBJ2-5	TGTGCCAGCAGCCAACCGGCTAGCGGGAGGGCGAGGGAGACCCAGTACTTC	CASSQPASGRARETQYF
TRBV28	TRBD2	.	16	TRBJ2-1	TGTGCCAGCAGTCCTTTCGGACTAGCGGAAGACAATGAGCAGTTCTTC	CASSPFGLAEDNEQFF
TRBV30	.	few	13	TRBJ2-7	TGTGCCTGGAGTCGTGGGAGCCTGAACGAGCAGTACTTC	CAWSRGSLNEQYF
TRBV9	.	.	14	TRBJ2-1	TGTGCCAGCAGCGTAGGACGGACGCAAAATGAGCAGTTCTTC	CASSVGRTQNEQFF